This T cell receptor (beta chain) originates from a study of T cells in Graves' hyperthyroidism and ophthalmopathy. Trimming cost V 1 base and J 2 bases, with 13 bases left between them. Germline assignment: CDR1 SGHRS and CDR2 YFSETQ. This CDR3 is 15 amino acids long. The TCR beta CDR3 regions underwent amplification using RNA transcripts as the source. A set of HTBI primers served as the primers for a first-round RT-PCR of the TCR CDR3. Using its own MiXCR run on the multiplex PCR reads, TCRdb lists one record per CDR3 protein. Of hundreds of thousands of distinct CDR3 sequences listed, around a sixth were seen once; the top ten hold 28%. In this sample, this clonotype turned up many times. From roughly 10 ml of fresh peripheral blood, PBMCs were isolated.

The source is a young woman with Graves' hyperthyroidism that later progressed to Graves' ophthalmopathy. The sample consisted of blood. This chain uses TRBV5-1 with TRBJ2-7; D is possibly TRBD1 or TRBD2 (5 bases each). CDR3 coding DNA: TGCGCCAGCAGCTTGCATTGGGACCACCCCTACGAGCAGTACTTC. It specifies CASSLHWDHPYEQYF.